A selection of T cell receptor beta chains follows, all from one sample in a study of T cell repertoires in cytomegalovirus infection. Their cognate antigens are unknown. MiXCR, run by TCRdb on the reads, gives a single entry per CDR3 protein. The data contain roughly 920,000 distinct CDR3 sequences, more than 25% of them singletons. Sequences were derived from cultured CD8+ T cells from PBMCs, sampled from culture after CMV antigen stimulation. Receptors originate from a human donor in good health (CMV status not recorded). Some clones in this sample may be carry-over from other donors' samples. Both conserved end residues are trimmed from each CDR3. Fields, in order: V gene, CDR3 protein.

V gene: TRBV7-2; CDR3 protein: ASSLSGDTDTQY
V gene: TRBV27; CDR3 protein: ASSFHRTGEQY
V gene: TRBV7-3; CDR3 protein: ASRWSRNEQF
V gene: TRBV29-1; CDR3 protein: SVESPRDNSYEQY
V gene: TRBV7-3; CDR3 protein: ASSISLGTEAF
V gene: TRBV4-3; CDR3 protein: ASSQDTRGEETQY
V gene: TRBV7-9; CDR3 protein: ASSPDVAKNIQY
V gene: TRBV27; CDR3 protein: ASTHTGMNTEAF
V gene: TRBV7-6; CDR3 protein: ASSLGVTKLEQF
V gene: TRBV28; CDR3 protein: ASNLGYQETQY
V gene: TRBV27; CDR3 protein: ASSLRDRYTDTQY
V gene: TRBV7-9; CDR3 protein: ASTTSDGYT
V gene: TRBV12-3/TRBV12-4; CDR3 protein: ASSLTRGGVDTQY
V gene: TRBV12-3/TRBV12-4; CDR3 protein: ASSRSGGISSTDTQY
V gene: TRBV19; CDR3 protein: ASRPALGTGGDTGELF
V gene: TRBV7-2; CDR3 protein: ASSLVLRGRNNEQF
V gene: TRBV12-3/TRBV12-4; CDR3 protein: ASSLGAGEEKLF
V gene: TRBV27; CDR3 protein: ASSLGWVNTGELF
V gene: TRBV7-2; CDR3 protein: ASSLTGQGKSPLH
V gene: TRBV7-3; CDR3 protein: ASSSGQGLGEQF
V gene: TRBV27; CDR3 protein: ASSPNTRVAEAF
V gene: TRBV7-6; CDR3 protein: ASSAGTGGYNEQF
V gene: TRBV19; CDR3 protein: ASSMAGQALSGVDTEAF
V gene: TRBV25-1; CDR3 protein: ASSESGAIMNTEAF
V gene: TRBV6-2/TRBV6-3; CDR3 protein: VSSLHPRGGFYNEQF
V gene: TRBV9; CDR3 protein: ASSVEAGDARNGYT
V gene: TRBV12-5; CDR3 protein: ASGLVGVAPITEAF
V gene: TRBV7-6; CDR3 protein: ASSLPRDRGLHGELF